The rows below give T cell receptor beta chains drawn from one sample of a study of spatial heterogeneity in lung cancer. TCRdb re-derived calls from the 5' RACE reads in MiXCR, one entry per CDR3 protein. The sample contains some 9,800 distinct CDR3 sequences, around half of which appear only once. Sequencing was performed on lung tumor tissue, taken at surgery. All receptors derive from a female donor with early-stage non-small cell lung cancer. Both conserved end residues are part of each CDR3. D genes are given only for firm matches. Clone size is not always given. Where it is, it says once, few, many or a class for expanded clones.

clone size: NA
V gene: TRBV29-1
D gene: TRBD1
J gene: TRBJ2-7
CDR3 protein: CSVRTGLENEQYF
CDR3 DNA: TGCAGCGTGCGGACAGGGTTAGAGAACGAGCAGTACTTC

clone size: NA
V gene: TRBV28
D gene: TRBD2
J gene: TRBJ2-3
CDR3 protein: CASSDLRLADPSTDTQYF
CDR3 DNA: TGTGCCAGCAGTGACCTGAGACTAGCAGACCCTAGCACAGATACGCAGTATTTT

clone size: NA
V gene: TRBV5-6
D gene: NA
J gene: TRBJ1-1
CDR3 protein: CASSQEWGAGVDTEAFF
CDR3 DNA: TGTGCCAGCAGCCAAGAATGGGGGGCAGGAGTTGACACTGAAGCTTTCTTT

clone size: NA
V gene: TRBV6-5
D gene: NA
J gene: TRBJ2-6
CDR3 protein: CASKRAGANVLTF
CDR3 DNA: TGTGCCAGCAAAAGGGCTGGGGCCAACGTCCTGACTTTC

clone size: NA
V gene: TRBV7-2
D gene: TRBD1
J gene: TRBJ1-2
CDR3 protein: CASSLQGNRGGYTF
CDR3 DNA: TGTGCCAGCAGCCTACAGGGGAATCGCGGTGGCTACACCTTC

clone size: NA
V gene: TRBV7-9
D gene: NA
J gene: TRBJ1-2
CDR3 protein: CASSLGQSNYGYTF
CDR3 DNA: TGTGCCAGCAGCCTAGGACAGTCAAACTATGGCTACACCTTC

clone size: NA
V gene: TRBV4-2
D gene: NA
J gene: TRBJ1-4
CDR3 protein: CASSQGNRVIGEKLFF
CDR3 DNA: TGTGCCAGCAGCCAAGGCAACAGGGTAATCGGTGAAAAACTGTTTTTT

clone size: NA
V gene: TRBV29-1
D gene: NA
J gene: TRBJ2-3
CDR3 protein: CSVEMGTQYF
CDR3 DNA: TGCAGCGTTGAGATGGGTACGCAGTATTTT

clone size: NA
V gene: TRBV7-2
D gene: NA
J gene: TRBJ1-2
CDR3 protein: CASSFWDSRSGYTF
CDR3 DNA: TGTGCCAGCAGCTTCTGGGATTCTCGTTCGGGCTACACCTTC

clone size: NA
V gene: TRBV6-5
D gene: NA
J gene: TRBJ2-7
CDR3 protein: CASSYGQSYEQYF
CDR3 DNA: TGTGCCAGCAGTTACGGACAGTCCTACGAGCAGTACTTC

clone size: NA
V gene: TRBV7-9
D gene: NA
J gene: TRBJ2-1
CDR3 protein: CASSLARGVGTPFF
CDR3 DNA: TGTGCCAGCAGCTTAGCGCGGGGTGTGGGGACCCCGTTCTTC

clone size: NA
V gene: TRBV9
D gene: NA
J gene: TRBJ2-1
CDR3 protein: CASSVGSLVYNEQFF
CDR3 DNA: TGTGCCAGCAGCGTAGGAAGCCTCGTTTACAATGAGCAGTTCTTC

clone size: NA
V gene: TRBV4-2
D gene: NA
J gene: TRBJ1-6
CDR3 protein: CASSHTGTENSPLHF
CDR3 DNA: TGTGCCAGCAGCCATACCGGGACGGAGAATTCACCCCTCCACTTT

clone size: NA
V gene: TRBV28
D gene: TRBD1
J gene: TRBJ1-1
CDR3 protein: CASRLQGVTEAFF
CDR3 DNA: TGTGCCAGCAGACTCCAGGGGGTTACTGAAGCTTTCTTT

clone size: NA
V gene: TRBV20-1
D gene: NA
J gene: TRBJ1-1
CDR3 protein: CSVPRRNTEAFF
CDR3 DNA: TGCAGTGTGCCCCGAAGGAACACTGAAGCTTTCTTT

clone size: NA
V gene: TRBV20-1
D gene: TRBD2
J gene: TRBJ2-7
CDR3 protein: CSAASGGRAEQYF
CDR3 DNA: TGCAGTGCTGCCAGCGGCGGGAGGGCCGAGCAGTACTTC

clone size: few
V gene: TRBV7-2
D gene: NA
J gene: TRBJ2-1
CDR3 protein: CASSLLAKSYNEQFF
CDR3 DNA: TGTGCCAGCAGCTTATTAGCCAAGTCCTACAATGAGCAGTTCTTC

clone size: NA
V gene: TRBV11-2
D gene: TRBD1
J gene: TRBJ2-7
CDR3 protein: CASSFTGTGIYEQYF
CDR3 DNA: TGTGCCAGCAGCTTCACCGGGACAGGGATCTACGAGCAGTACTTC

clone size: NA
V gene: TRBV7-2
D gene: NA
J gene: TRBJ1-3
CDR3 protein: CASSLRPRSSSGNTIYF
CDR3 DNA: TGTGCCAGCAGCTTAAGACCTCGTTCGAGCTCTGGAAACACCATATATTTT

clone size: few
V gene: TRBV14
D gene: NA
J gene: TRBJ2-6
CDR3 protein: CASSQDQVTGANVLTF
CDR3 DNA: TGTGCCAGCAGCCAAGATCAAGTTACTGGGGCCAACGTCCTGACTTTC

clone size: NA
V gene: TRBV29-1
D gene: NA
J gene: TRBJ2-1
CDR3 protein: CSVLEGKEFF
CDR3 DNA: TGCAGCGTCCTCGAGGGAAAGGAGTTCTTC

clone size: NA
V gene: TRBV18
D gene: TRBD1
J gene: TRBJ2-7
CDR3 protein: CASSPRQGEVHEQYF
CDR3 DNA: TGTGCCAGCTCGCCCCGACAGGGGGAAGTACACGAGCAGTACTTC

clone size: few
V gene: TRBV30
D gene: NA
J gene: TRBJ1-1
CDR3 protein: CAWSGSESGSNTEAFF
CDR3 DNA: TGTGCCTGGAGTGGATCTGAATCGGGCAGTAACACTGAAGCTTTCTTT

clone size: NA
V gene: TRBV27
D gene: TRBD2
J gene: TRBJ2-7
CDR3 protein: CASRGRGYYEQYF
CDR3 DNA: TGTGCCAGCCGGGGGAGGGGTTACTACGAGCAGTACTTC

clone size: NA
V gene: TRBV11-2
D gene: NA
J gene: TRBJ2-1
CDR3 protein: CASSKGWGMNEQFF
CDR3 DNA: TGTGCCAGCAGTAAGGGTTGGGGGATGAATGAGCAGTTCTTC

clone size: NA
V gene: TRBV6-5
D gene: NA
J gene: TRBJ1-1
CDR3 protein: CASRLSSSTEAFF
CDR3 DNA: TGTGCCAGCAGGTTATCGTCCAGCACTGAAGCTTTCTTT

clone size: NA
V gene: TRBV12-3/TRBV12-4
D gene: NA
J gene: TRBJ1-5
CDR3 protein: CASRGQNQPQHF
CDR3 DNA: TGTGCCAGCAGAGGTCAGAATCAGCCCCAGCATTTT

clone size: NA
V gene: TRBV6-2/TRBV6-3
D gene: NA
J gene: TRBJ1-5
CDR3 protein: CASSSGNSNQPQHF
CDR3 DNA: TGTGCCAGCAGTTCAGGGAATAGCAATCAGCCCCAGCATTTT

clone size: few
V gene: TRBV12-3/TRBV12-4
D gene: TRBD2
J gene: TRBJ2-7
CDR3 protein: CASSFRGEGEQYF
CDR3 DNA: TGTGCCAGCAGTTTCCGGGGGGAAGGCGAGCAGTACTTC

clone size: NA
V gene: TRBV5-1
D gene: NA
J gene: TRBJ2-7
CDR3 protein: CASSLGGTTYEQYF
CDR3 DNA: TGCGCCAGCAGCTTAGGAGGGACCACCTACGAGCAGTACTTC

clone size: few
V gene: TRBV5-1
D gene: TRBD1
J gene: TRBJ2-1
CDR3 protein: CASSQGAVGNEQFF
CDR3 DNA: TGCGCCAGCAGCCAGGGGGCAGTTGGTAATGAGCAGTTCTTC

clone size: NA
V gene: TRBV2
D gene: NA
J gene: TRBJ2-1
CDR3 protein: CASRGHRPIYNEQFF
CDR3 DNA: TGTGCCAGCAGAGGGCACCGCCCAATTTACAATGAGCAGTTCTTC

clone size: few
V gene: TRBV27
D gene: NA
J gene: TRBJ2-3
CDR3 protein: CASRKRRVTSTDTQYF
CDR3 DNA: TGTGCCAGCCGAAAACGACGGGTCACAAGCACAGATACGCAGTATTTT